This T cell receptor beta chain derives from a study of metastatic and nonmetastatic thyroid tumors. Regarding the study as a whole: Reported TCR beta diversity, measured in blood and tumor, was significantly higher for malignant thyroid tumors than for benign nodules.

In this sample, this clone is medium-sized. Its antigen is not identified. V was trimmed by 0 bases and J by 0 bases, leaving 9 bases between them. The length of the CDR3 is 16 residues. Looked up from germline, CDR1 is MNHNY and CDR2 is SVGAGI (reference sequence). Patients had received no treatment of any kind before thyroid surgery. Original handling: Clinicopathological groups differed in CDR3, with these differences serving to build a distant-metastasis classifier for papillary thyroid cancer. Through MiXCR, TCRdb re-clonotyped the PCR reads. The V and J calls were determined by TCRdb, not by the authors. The sample lists roughly 12,000 clones; around a fifth were seen once.

The TCR comes from a female donor with papillary thyroid cancer or a benign thyroid nodule (not recorded which). Some clones in this sample may be carry-over from other donors' samples. The rearrangement uses TRBV6-6 and TRBJ2-1; possible D gene TRBD2, 5 bases. What was sequenced was adjacent normal tissue. The CDR3 region is CASSYSEELSYNEQFF. The DNA of the CDR3 is TGTGCCAGCAGTTACTCGGAGGAGCTCTCCTACAATGAGCAGTTCTTC.